These 16 T cell receptor beta chains were all obtained from the same sample, sequenced in a study of cytotoxic CD8 clonotypes in ibrutinib-treated CLL. Libraries were prepared by immunoSEQ multiplex PCR; TCRdb keeps only in-frame clonotypes and omits some of them. The repertoire holds about 7,600 clones, with more than 60% as singletons. This sample comprised PBMCs, obtained before ibrutinib treatment. These receptors were obtained from a human donor with chronic lymphocytic leukemia.

The CDR3 protein is CASSLGQNEKLFF. Written as DNA, the CDR3 is TGCGCCAGCAGCTTGGGACAGAATGAAAAACTGTTTTTT. The rearrangement links TRBV5-1 to TRBJ1-4, with D possibly matching TRBD1 (5 bases). Germline V gene sequence: CDR1 SGHRS, CDR2 YFSETQ. The CDR3 is made up of 13 amino acids. The V gene lost 0 bases and the J gene lost 5 bases, with 5 bases spanning the gap.

The J gene is TRBJ2-7, the V gene TRBV28; 7 bases line up with TRBD1. V shed 6 bases, J shed 2 bases, and the junction held 22 bases outside the gene matches. The germline V gene has CDR1 MDHEN and CDR2 SYDVKM. This CDR3 contains 19 residues. The chain's CDR3 is CASRSDPQTGYVRTYEQYF. Here the CDR3 DNA reads TGTGCCAGCAGAAGCGATCCCCAGACAGGGTACGTTAGGACCTACGAGCAGTACTTC.

The V call is TRBV18, the J call TRBJ2-5; 11 nucleotides line up with TRBD2. The germline CDR1 and CDR2 sequences are KGHSH and LQKENI. The CDR3 loop spans 16 amino acids. V shed 4 bases, J shed 4 bases, and the junction held 8 bases outside the gene matches. The CDR3 sequence is CASSRDVTSGRETQYF. As DNA, the CDR3 is TGTGCCAGCTCACGCGATGTTACTAGCGGGAGAGAGACCCAGTACTTC.

The chain has TRBV2 and TRBJ2-7; 9 nucleotides match TRBD1. Germline loops: CDR1 SNHLY, CDR2 FYNNEI. The CDR3 length is 13 residues. V shed 5 bases and J 5 bases; nucleotides not matched to a gene: 4. The CDR3 here is CASSQQGANEQYF. CDR3 DNA sequence: TGTGCCAGCAGTCAACAGGGGGCCAACGAGCAGTACTTC.

This clone was detected only once. The V gene is TRBV6-4, the J gene TRBJ2-1, with 12 bases matching TRBD2. This CDR3 has 15 amino acids. The trim removed 3 bases at V and 3 bases at J, leaving 0 bases unmatched. Germline CDR1 MRHNA, CDR2 SNTAGT. CDR3 bases: TGTGCCAGCAGTGAGACTAGCGGGAGCTACAATGAGCAGTTCTTC. Its translation is CASSETSGSYNEQFF.

The chain recombines TRBV29-1 with TRBJ1-1; D remains ambiguous. Germline V gene sequence: CDR1 SQVTM, CDR2 ANQGSEA. Trimming left V 4 bases short and J 1 base short, with 7 bases between. There are 12 residues in the CDR3. CDR3 protein: CSVGLGNTEAFF. CDR3 in DNA: TGCAGCGTTGGGTTGGGGAACACTGAAGCTTTCTTT.

The chain joins TRBV18 to TRBJ2-7, with D uncertain. This CDR3 region has 13 residues. Per the germline V gene, CDR1 is KGHSH and CDR2 is LQKENI. The ends were cut back, 0 bases at V and 3 bases at J, with 6 bases in the middle. The DNA of the CDR3 is TGTGCCAGCTCACCACCCGGAAACTACGAGCAGTACTTC. Encoded protein: CASSPPGNYEQYF. The whole variable domain, remainder taken from reference TRBV18 and TRBJ2-7, is NAGVMQNPRHLVRRRGQEARLRCSPMKGHSHVYWYRQLPEEGLKFMVYLQKENIIDESGMPKERFSAEFPKEGPSILRIQQVVRGDSAAYFCASSPPGNYEQYFGPGTRLTVT.

CDR3: CASITPRTGGTEAFF. CDR3 nucleotide sequence: TGTGCCAGTATCACCCCCAGGACAGGGGGTACTGAAGCTTTCTTT. The rearrangement joins TRBV19 to TRBJ1-1; 10 nucleotides match TRBD1. V lost 7 bases, J lost 5 bases, and 10 bases stayed unmatched. The CDR3 totals 15 residues. The germline V gene has CDR1 LNHDA and CDR2 SQIVND (reference sequence).

CDR3 in DNA: TGTGCCAGCAGCTATACAGAGAACACTGAAGCTTTCTTT. It translates to CASSYTENTEAFF. This chain links TRBV7-8 with TRBJ1-1; D is unclear. Germline loops: CDR1 SGHVS, CDR2 FQNEAQ. Deletions cut 4 bases from V and 1 base from J, with 7 bases between. The CDR3 loop spans 13 amino acids.

The chain combines TRBV11-2 with TRBJ2-4; D remains unclear. Per the germline V gene, CDR1 is SGHAT and CDR2 is FQNNGV. V dropped 1 base and J dropped 12 bases, with 19 bases sitting between them. The CDR3 covers 15 residues. This CDR3 is CASSLVSGVQRNQYF. CDR3 in DNA: TGTGCCAGCAGCTTAGTTAGTGGGGTTCAAAGAAATCAGTACTTC.

The chain joins TRBV2 to TRBJ1-5, with 7 positions matching TRBD1. CDR3 length equals 14 residues. Losses at the gene ends were 4 bases for V and 6 bases for J; bases not matched to a gene: 6. Germline CDR1 and CDR2: SNHLY and FYNNEI. Here the CDR3 DNA reads TGTGCCAGCAGTGGGGGACAGACTCGTCAGCCCCAGCATTTT. Its protein is CASSGGQTRQPQHF.

The V and J genes are TRBV10-3 and TRBJ1-3; D gene uncertain. Trimming pared 7 bases from V and 0 bases from J, leaving 7 bases between. CDR3 length: 13 residues. From germline, CDR1 is ENHRY and CDR2 SYGVKD. CDR3 DNA sequence: TGTGCCATCACCGTCCCCTCTGGAAACACCATATATTTT. Its protein product is CAITVPSGNTIYF.

The V gene is TRBV5-8, the J gene TRBJ1-5; D remains ambiguous. Trimming removed 0 bases at V and 2 bases at J, with 3 bases between. The length of the CDR3 is 13 residues. CDR1 is SGHTS, CDR2 YDEGEE, per germline. CDR3 in amino acids: CASSLDRNQPQHF. The CDR3 bases are TGTGCCAGCAGCTTGGACCGCAATCAGCCCCAGCATTTT.

V gene TRBV27 combines with J gene TRBJ1-3; no definite D call. The CDR3 extends over 18 amino acids. Per the germline V gene, CDR1 is MNHEY and CDR2 is SMNVEV (reference sequence). The V and J ends lost 0 bases and 1 base respectively, with 16 bases between them. The DNA of the CDR3 is TGTGCCAGCAGTTTATCGGGCGCAGTAGTCTCTTCTGGAAACACCATATATTTT. As protein: CASSLSGAVVSSGNTIYF.

CDR3 in amino acids: CATSRDPNGNEQFF. The CDR3 region has the DNA TGTGCCACCAGCAGAGACCCCAATGGGAATGAGCAGTTCTTC. This chain links TRBV15 with TRBJ2-1; no definite D call. Germline CDR1 LNHNV, CDR2 YYDKDF (reference sequence). The CDR3 is 14 amino acids. Trimming left V 0 bases short and J 7 bases short, with 10 bases between.

The chain has TRBV6-1 and TRBJ2-7, with D uncertain. Germline V gives CDR1 MNHNS, CDR2 SASEGT. CDR3 length: 13 residues. V lost 3 bases, J lost 0 bases, and 6 bases lay in between. CDR3 amino acids: CASSEHGSYEQYF. The CDR3 DNA is TGTGCCAGCAGTGAGCATGGCTCCTACGAGCAGTACTTC.